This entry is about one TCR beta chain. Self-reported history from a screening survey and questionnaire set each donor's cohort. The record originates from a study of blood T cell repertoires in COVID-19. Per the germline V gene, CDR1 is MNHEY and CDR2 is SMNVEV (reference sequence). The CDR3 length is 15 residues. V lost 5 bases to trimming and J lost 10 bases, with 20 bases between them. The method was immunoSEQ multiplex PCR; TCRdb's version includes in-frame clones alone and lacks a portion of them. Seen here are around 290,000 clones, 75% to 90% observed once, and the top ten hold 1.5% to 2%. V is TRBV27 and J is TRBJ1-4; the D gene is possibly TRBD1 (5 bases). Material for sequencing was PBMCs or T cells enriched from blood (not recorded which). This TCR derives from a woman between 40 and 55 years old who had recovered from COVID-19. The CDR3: CASSETGTLKGKLFF. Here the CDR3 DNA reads TGTGCCAGCAGTGAGACCGGGACTTTGAAGGGAAAACTGTTTTTT.